This entry features one TCR beta chain sequence. Its cognate antigen is unknown. Relative to the germline gene, one junction end is altered; a read error may explain this. The data were obtained in a study of tumor and adjacent non-tumor tissue in lung cancer. About the study: The cohort had around twelve adenocarcinoma, 2 squamous cell and 1 small cell patients. The patients, 10 or so men and five or six women, were roughly 30 to 80 with stage I to III disease.

Study-wide findings and caveats: Top 100 clones took a larger repertoire share in normal lung.

RNA was extracted from bulk tissue without any cell sorting. TCRbeta libraries were built with three rounds of nested PCR, modified from ARM-PCR. TCRdb redid the calling of the multiplex PCR reads with MiXCR, one entry per CDR3 protein. The repertoire holds 75,000 to 80,000 distinct CDR3 sequences, around 85% seen once, with roughly 15% in the top ten. Germline loops: CDR1 SGHAT, CDR2 FQNNGV. The CDR3 consists of 15 residues. The sequence derives from a woman between 50 and 59 years old with non-small cell lung cancer. The sequenced material came from lung tumor tissue. The chain combines TRBV11-2 with TRBJ1-5, with D hard to call. The CDR3 here is CASSLEGRGNQLQHF. DNA for the CDR3: TGTGCCAGCAGTTTAGAGGGCCGAGGCAATCAGCTCCAGCACTTT.